A selection of T cell receptor beta chains follows, all from one sample in a study of T cell responses to AZD1222 COVID-19 vaccine. Clones were sequenced by immunoSEQ multiplex PCR, and TCRdb holds only the in-frame ones, with some missing. The table includes some 97,000 clones, just under 90% detected once. The sample in question was peripheral blood, obtained on day 0 of AZD1222 vaccination. The receptors were gathered from an adult in good health. Each CDR3 is given with its conserved first and last residue. D genes are given only for firm matches. Clone size appears in some rows only: once, few, many, or a class for an expanded clone.

TRBV5-4	once	NA	TRBJ2-1	TGTGCCAGCAGCCCCGGACCCGACAATGAGCAGTTCTTC	CASSPGPDNEQFF
TRBV18	NA	NA	TRBJ1-3	TGTGCCAGCTCACTTGAGACAGGCCTCGGAACTGGAAACACCATATATTTT	CASSLETGLGTGNTIYF
TRBV10-3	NA	NA	TRBJ1-2	TGTGCCATCAGTGAGTCAGGAGATGGCTACACCTTC	CAISESGDGYTF
TRBV4-1	NA	NA	TRBJ2-7	TGCGCCAGCAGCCAAGATCGACGCGACGGATACGAGCAGTACTTC	CASSQDRRDGYEQYF
TRBV12-3/TRBV12-4	NA	NA	TRBJ2-3	TGTGCCAGCAGTTTTAGCACAGATACGCAGTATTTT	CASSFSTDTQYF
TRBV5-1	NA	NA	TRBJ2-1	TGCGCCAGCAGCCCAGGCCCCTCGGGTGAACATGAGCAGTTCTTC	CASSPGPSGEHEQFF
TRBV5-6	NA	TRBD1	TRBJ1-5	TGTGCCAGCAGCTTGGGGTGGACAGGGACAAATCAGCCCCAGCATTTT	CASSLGWTGTNQPQHF
TRBV7-6	NA	NA	TRBJ2-5	TGTGCCAGCAGCTTGGGGGACAAAAAAAGGGAGACCCAGTACTTC	CASSLGDKKRETQYF
TRBV5-1	NA	NA	TRBJ2-5	TGCGCCAGCGCCCTAGACCGGGAGACCCAGTACTTC	CASALDRETQYF
TRBV28	NA	NA	TRBJ1-5	TGTGCCAGCAGTCTCCCTCCAGGGAATCAGCCCCAGCATTTT	CASSLPPGNQPQHF
TRBV6-1	once	NA	TRBJ1-5	TGTGCCAGCAGTATGATTACCGGGCCCCAGCATTTT	CASSMITGPQHF
TRBV7-2	NA	NA	TRBJ1-5	TGTGCCAGCAGCCTTACGTGGAGGGCCAATCAGCCCCAGCATTTT	CASSLTWRANQPQHF
TRBV30	NA	NA	TRBJ2-3	TGTGCCTGGAGTCCCGGGACTTCTTCAGCAGATACGCAGTATTTT	CAWSPGTSSADTQYF
TRBV9	NA	NA	TRBJ1-1	TGTGCCAGCAGCTGGGCCGATATGAACACTGAAGCTTTCTTT	CASSWADMNTEAFF
TRBV12-3/TRBV12-4	NA	NA	TRBJ1-2	TGTGCCAGCAGTTTTTCAAATAACTATGGCTACACCTTC	CASSFSNNYGYTF
TRBV10-1	few	NA	TRBJ1-4	TGCGCCAGCAGTTCTTCCTTTAAGCCTGAAAAACTGTTTTTT	CASSSSFKPEKLFF
TRBV29-1	NA	TRBD1	TRBJ2-7	TGCAGCGTTGCCCGGGACAGGGTCGGCGAGCAGTACTTC	CSVARDRVGEQYF
TRBV4-1	NA	TRBD2	TRBJ2-3	TGCGCCAGCAGCCTTAGCGGGGTCACGGATACGCAGTATTTT	CASSLSGVTDTQYF
TRBV14	NA	TRBD2	TRBJ2-1	TGTGCCAGCAGCCGAGGGACTAGCTCCTACAATGAGCAGTTCTTC	CASSRGTSSYNEQFF
TRBV9	NA	TRBD1	TRBJ2-7	TGTGCCAGCAGCGTGCAGGGGGACTCCTACGAGCAGTACTTC	CASSVQGDSYEQYF
TRBV5-1	NA	NA	TRBJ1-4	TGCGCCAGCAGCTTAGGTCCTGAGGGTAATGAAAAACTGTTTTTT	CASSLGPEGNEKLFF
TRBV19	NA	NA	TRBJ1-2	TGTGCCAGTAGTCGAATGCCCCTTACGGGACGGAGGTCCGTGAACTATGGCTACACCTTC	CASSRMPLTGRRSVNYGYTF
TRBV10-3	NA	NA	TRBJ2-2	TGTGCCATCAGTGACTCAGCCGGGAACACCGGGGAGCTGTTTTTT	CAISDSAGNTGELFF
TRBV3-1/TRBV3-2	NA	TRBD1	TRBJ1-4	TGTGCCAGCAGCGCCCGACAGGGAGGCGCTAATGAAAAACTGTTTTTT	CASSARQGGANEKLFF
TRBV5-6	NA	NA	TRBJ1-2	TGTGCCAGCAGCTTGGGGCGGGAAGTTTATGGCTACACCTTC	CASSLGREVYGYTF
TRBV19	NA	NA	TRBJ1-4	TGTGCCAGTAGGACCTCGGACAGTGAAAAACTGTTTTTT	CASRTSDSEKLFF
TRBV7-8	NA	NA	TRBJ1-6	TGTGCCAGCAGCTCGGACCCAGGGGCCTCCTATAATTCACCCCTCCACTTT	CASSSDPGASYNSPLHF